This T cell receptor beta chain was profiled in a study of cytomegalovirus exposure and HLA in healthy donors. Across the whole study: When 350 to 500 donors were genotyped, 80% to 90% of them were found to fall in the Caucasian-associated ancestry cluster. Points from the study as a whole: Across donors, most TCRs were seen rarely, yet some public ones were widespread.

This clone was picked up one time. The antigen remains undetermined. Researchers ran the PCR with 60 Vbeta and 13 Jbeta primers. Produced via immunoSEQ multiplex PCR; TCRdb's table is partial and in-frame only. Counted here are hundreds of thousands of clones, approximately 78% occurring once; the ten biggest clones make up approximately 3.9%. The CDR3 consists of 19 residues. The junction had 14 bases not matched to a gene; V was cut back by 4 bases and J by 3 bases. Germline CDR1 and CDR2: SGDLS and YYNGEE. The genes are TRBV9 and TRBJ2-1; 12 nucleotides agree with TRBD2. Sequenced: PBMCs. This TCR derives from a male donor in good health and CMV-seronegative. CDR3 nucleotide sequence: TGTGCCAGCAGCCCAAGAGGGGAACTAGCGGGGGGCCTCTACAATGAGCAGTTCTTC. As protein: CASSPRGELAGGLYNEQFF. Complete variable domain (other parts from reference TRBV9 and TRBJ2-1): DSGVTQTPKHLITATGQRVTLRCSPRSGDLSVYWYQQSLDQGLQFLIQYYNGEERAKGNILERFSAQQFPDLHSELNLSSLELGDSALYFCASSPRGELAGGLYNEQFFGPGTRLTVL.